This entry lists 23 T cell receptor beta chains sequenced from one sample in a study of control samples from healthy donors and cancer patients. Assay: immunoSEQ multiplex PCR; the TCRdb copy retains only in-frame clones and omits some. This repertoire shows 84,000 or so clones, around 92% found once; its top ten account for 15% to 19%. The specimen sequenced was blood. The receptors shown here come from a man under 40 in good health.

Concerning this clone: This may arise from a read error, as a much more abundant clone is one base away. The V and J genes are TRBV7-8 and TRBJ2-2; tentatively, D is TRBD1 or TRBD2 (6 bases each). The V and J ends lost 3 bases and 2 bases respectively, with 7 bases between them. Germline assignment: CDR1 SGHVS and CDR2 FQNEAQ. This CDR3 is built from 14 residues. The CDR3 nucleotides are TGTGCCAGCAGCTTCGGGGGCAACACCGGGGAGCTGTTTTTT. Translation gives CASSFGGNTGELFF.

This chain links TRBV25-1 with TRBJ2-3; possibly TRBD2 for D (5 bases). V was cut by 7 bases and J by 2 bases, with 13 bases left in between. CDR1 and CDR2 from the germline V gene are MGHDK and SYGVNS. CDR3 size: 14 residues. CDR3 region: CASMRGSSTDTQYF. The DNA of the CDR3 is TGTGCCAGCATGCGAGGGTCGTCCACAGATACGCAGTATTTT.

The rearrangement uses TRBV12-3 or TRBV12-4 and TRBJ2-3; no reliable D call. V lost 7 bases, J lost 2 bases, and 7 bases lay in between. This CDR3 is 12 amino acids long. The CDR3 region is CASTYFTDTQYF. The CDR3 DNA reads TGTGCCAGCACCTACTTCACAGATACGCAGTATTTT.

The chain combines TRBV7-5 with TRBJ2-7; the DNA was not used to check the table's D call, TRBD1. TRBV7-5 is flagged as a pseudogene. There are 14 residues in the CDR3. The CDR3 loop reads CVRSLAGRSYEQYF. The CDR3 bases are TGTGTCAGAAGCTTAGCTGGCAGGTCCTACGAGCAGTACTTC.

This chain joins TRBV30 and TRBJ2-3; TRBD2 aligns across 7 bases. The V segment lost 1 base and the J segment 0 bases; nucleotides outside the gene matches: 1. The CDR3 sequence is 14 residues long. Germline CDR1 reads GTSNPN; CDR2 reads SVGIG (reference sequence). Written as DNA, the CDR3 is TGTGCCTGGAGTGCAGCGGGGAGCACAGATACGCAGTATTTT. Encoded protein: CAWSAAGSTDTQYF.

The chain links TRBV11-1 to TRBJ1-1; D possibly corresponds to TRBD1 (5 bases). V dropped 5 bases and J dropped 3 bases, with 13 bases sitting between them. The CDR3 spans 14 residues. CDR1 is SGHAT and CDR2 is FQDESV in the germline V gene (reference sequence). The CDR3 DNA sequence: TGTGCCAGCAGCCCTCGACAGTTGTACACTGAAGCTTTCTTT. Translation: CASSPRQLYTEAFF. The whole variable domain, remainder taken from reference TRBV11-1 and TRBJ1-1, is EAEVAQSPRYKITEKSQAVAFWCDPISGHATLYWYRQILGQGPELLVQFQDESVVDDSQLPKDRFSAERLKGVDSTLKIQPAELGDSAMYLCASSPRQLYTEAFFGQGTRLTVV.

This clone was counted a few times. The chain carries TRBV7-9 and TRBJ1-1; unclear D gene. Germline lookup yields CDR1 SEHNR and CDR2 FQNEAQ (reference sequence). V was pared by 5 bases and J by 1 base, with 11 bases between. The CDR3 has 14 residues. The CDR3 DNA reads TGTGCCAGCAGCCCATTATTGGGGAACACTGAAGCTTTCTTT. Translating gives CASSPLLGNTEAFF. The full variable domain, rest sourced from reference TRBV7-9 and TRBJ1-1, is DTGVSQNPRHKITKRGQNVTFRCDPISEHNRLYWYRQTLGQGPEFLTYFQNEAQLEKSRLLSDRFSAERPKGSFSTLEIQRTEQGDSAMYLCASSPLLGNTEAFFGQGTRLTVV.

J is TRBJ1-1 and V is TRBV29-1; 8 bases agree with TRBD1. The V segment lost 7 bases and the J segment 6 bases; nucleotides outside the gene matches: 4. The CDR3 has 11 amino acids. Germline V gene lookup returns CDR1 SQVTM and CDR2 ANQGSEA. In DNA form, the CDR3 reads TGCAGCGATCGACAGGGGCCTGAAGCTTTCTTT. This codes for CSDRQGPEAFF.

CDR3 DNA sequence: TGTGCCAGCAGCCTGACGTGGCAGGGTAGTGAAGAGACCCAGTACTTC. Protein product: CASSLTWQGSEETQYF. The chain is built from TRBV3-1 (or the pseudogene TRBV3-2) and TRBJ2-5; D may be TRBD1 (5 bases). The CDR3 extends over 16 amino acids. Trimming took 4 bases from V and 3 from J, leaving 18 bases between them. Germline V gene data show CDR1 as LGHDT and CDR2 as YNNKEL (reference sequence).

CDR3 nucleotides: TGTGCCAGCAGCTTGGCCCCCCCGGGGCCAGCCAAAAACATTCAGTACTTC. Its protein product is CASSLAPPGPAKNIQYF. V and J are TRBV7-8 and TRBJ2-4; the D gene could be TRBD1 or TRBD2 (5 bases each). The CDR3 has 17 amino acids. Germline lookup yields CDR1 SGHVS and CDR2 FQNEAQ. V lost 3 bases and J 0 bases, leaving 15 bases between the germline ends.

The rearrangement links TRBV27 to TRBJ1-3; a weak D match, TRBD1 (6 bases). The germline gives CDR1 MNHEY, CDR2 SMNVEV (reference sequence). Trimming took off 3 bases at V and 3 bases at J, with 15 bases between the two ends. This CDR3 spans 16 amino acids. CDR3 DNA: TGTGCCAGCAGTTTCTACGGCCCGGACAGTGGAAACACCATATATTTT. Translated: CASSFYGPDSGNTIYF.

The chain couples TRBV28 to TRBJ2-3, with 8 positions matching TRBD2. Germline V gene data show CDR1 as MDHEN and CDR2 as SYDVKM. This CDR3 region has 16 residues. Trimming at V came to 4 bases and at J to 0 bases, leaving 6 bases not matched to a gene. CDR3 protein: CASSSIAGLSTDTQYF. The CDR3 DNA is TGTGCCAGCAGTTCGATAGCGGGGCTGAGCACAGATACGCAGTATTTT.

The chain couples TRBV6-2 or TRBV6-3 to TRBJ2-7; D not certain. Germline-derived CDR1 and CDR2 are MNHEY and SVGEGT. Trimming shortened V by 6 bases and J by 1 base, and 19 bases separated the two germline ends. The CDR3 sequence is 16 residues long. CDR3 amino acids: CASSLHSISLSYEQYF. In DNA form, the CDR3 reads TGTGCCAGCAGCCTCCATTCTATCTCGCTTTCCTACGAGCAGTACTTC.

CDR3: CASGPPRGLNTEAFF. The CDR3 nucleotides read TGTGCTAGTGGCCCCCCCAGGGGCTTGAACACTGAAGCTTTCTTT. The chain combines TRBV12-5 with TRBJ1-1, with D perhaps TRBD1 (6 bases). Trimming removed 6 bases at V and 0 bases at J, with 14 bases between. The germline V gene has CDR1 LGHNT and CDR2 FRNRAP. The CDR3 is made up of 15 amino acids.

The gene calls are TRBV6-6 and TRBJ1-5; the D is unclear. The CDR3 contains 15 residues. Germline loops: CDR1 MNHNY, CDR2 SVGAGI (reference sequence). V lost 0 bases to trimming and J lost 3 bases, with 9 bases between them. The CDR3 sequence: CASSYSTQYNQPQHF. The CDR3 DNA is TGTGCCAGCAGTTACTCGACACAGTACAATCAGCCCCAGCATTTT.

For the CDR3, the DNA is TGTGCCAGCAGCCAGCAGACAGGGGTTTACGATTCACCCCTCCACTTT. Its translation: CASSQQTGVYDSPLHF. The chain joins TRBV14 to TRBJ1-6; 8 nucleotides match TRBD1. The CDR3 is made up of 16 amino acids. Per germline, CDR1 SGHDN and CDR2 FVKESK. J gave up 8 bases and V 3 bases, and 9 bases lay outside the gene matches.

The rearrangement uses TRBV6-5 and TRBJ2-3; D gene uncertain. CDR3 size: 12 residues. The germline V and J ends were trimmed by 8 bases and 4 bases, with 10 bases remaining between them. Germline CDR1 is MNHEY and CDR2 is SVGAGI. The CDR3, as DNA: TGTGCCAGCTCCAGGCCTGCAGATACGCAGTATTTT. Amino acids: CASSRPADTQYF.

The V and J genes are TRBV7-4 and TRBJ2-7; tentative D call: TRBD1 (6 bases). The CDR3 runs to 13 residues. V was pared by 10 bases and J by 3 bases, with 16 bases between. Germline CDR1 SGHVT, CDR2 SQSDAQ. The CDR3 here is CATALRQDYEQYF. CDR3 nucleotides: TGTGCCACCGCGCTCCGACAGGACTACGAGCAGTACTTC.

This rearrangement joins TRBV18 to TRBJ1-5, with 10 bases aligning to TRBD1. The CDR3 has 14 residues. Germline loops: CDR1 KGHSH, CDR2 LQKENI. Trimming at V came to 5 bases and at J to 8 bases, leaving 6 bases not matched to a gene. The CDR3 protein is CASSFGQGVEPQHF. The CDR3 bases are TGTGCCAGCTCATTTGGACAGGGGGTTGAGCCCCAGCATTTT.

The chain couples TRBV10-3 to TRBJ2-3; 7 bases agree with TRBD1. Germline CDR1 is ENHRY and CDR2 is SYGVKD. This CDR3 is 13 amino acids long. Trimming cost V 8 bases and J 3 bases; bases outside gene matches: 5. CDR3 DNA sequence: TGTGCCATCCGGGACAGCGTTACAGATACGCAGTATTTT. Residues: CAIRDSVTDTQYF.

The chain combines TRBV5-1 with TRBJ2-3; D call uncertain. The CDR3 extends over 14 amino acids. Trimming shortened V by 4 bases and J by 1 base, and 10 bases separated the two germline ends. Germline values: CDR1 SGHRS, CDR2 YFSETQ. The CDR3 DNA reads TGCGCCAGCAGCGTGCTAGGAGGCACAGATACGCAGTATTTT. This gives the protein CASSVLGGTDTQYF.

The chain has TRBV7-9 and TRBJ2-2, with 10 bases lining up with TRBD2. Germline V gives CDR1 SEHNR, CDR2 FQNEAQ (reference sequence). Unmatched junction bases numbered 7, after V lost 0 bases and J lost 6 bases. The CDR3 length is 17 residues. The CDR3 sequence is CASSLAIAGGASGELFF. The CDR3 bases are TGTGCCAGCAGCTTAGCAATAGCGGGAGGAGCTTCCGGGGAGCTGTTTTTT.

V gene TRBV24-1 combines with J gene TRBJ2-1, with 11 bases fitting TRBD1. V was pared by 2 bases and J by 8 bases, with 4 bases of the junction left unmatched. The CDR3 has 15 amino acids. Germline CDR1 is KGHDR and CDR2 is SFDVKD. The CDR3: CATSDSGTGGYEQFF. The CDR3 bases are TGTGCCACCAGTGATTCCGGGACAGGGGGGTATGAGCAGTTCTTC.